Following are 21 T cell receptor beta chains from one sample sequenced in a study of blood T cells in healthy people across ages. A second roughly 6 to 11 cycle PCR used barcoded and J-beta primers. TCRdb called the 5' RACE reads again in MiXCR, with one record for every CDR3 protein. Of approximately 1,000,000 distinct CDR3 sequences listed, 45% were seen once; the top ten hold approximately 17%. The sequenced sample consisted of blood. Receptors originate from a woman aged 60-75 years in good health.

V is TRBV5-1 and J is TRBJ2-3; 10 nucleotides match TRBD2. The germline V gene encodes CDR1 SGHRS and CDR2 YFSETQ. J lost 2 bases, V lost 4 bases, and 7 bases had no gene match. The CDR3 has 16 amino acids. The CDR3 reads CASSVQAGGITDTQYF. The CDR3 DNA reads TGCGCCAGCAGCGTCCAAGCGGGAGGGATCACAGATACGCAGTATTTT.

A few counts support this clonotype. The chain joins TRBV12-3 or TRBV12-4 to TRBJ2-1; 9 bases fit TRBD1. The trim removed 3 bases at V and 7 bases at J, leaving 4 bases unmatched. The CDR3 sequence is 14 residues long. In DNA, the CDR3 is TGTGCCAGCAGTTTTGGGACAGGGATGAATGAGCAGTTCTTC. Its protein product is CASSFGTGMNEQFF.

With respect to this clonotype: One junction end disagrees with the germline gene, perhaps due to a read error. The chain combines TRBV3-1 with TRBJ1-6, with D tentatively TRBD1 (5 bases). The germline gives CDR1 LGHDT, CDR2 YNNKEL (reference sequence). This CDR3 is built from 14 residues. The CDR3: CASGHAGDNSPLHF. CDR3 bases: TGTGCCAGCGGCCATGCGGGGGACAATTCACCCCTCCACTTT.

The rearrangement uses TRBV27 and TRBJ2-3, with D possibly being TRBD1 or TRBD2 (5 bases each). Trimming took off 6 bases at V and 14 bases at J, with 15 bases between the two ends. CDR1 is MNHEY, CDR2 SMNVEV, per germline (reference sequence). The CDR3 has 11 residues. The DNA of the CDR3 is TGTGCCAGCAGATCGGGACCTTTTTGGTATTTT. Its translation: CASRSGPFWYF.

This sequence joins TRBV28 and TRBJ2-7; no firm D call. The CDR3 runs 16 residues. Trimming removed 2 bases from V and 0 bases from J, with 14 bases in between. The V gene's germline CDR1 is MDHEN and CDR2 SYDVKM. In DNA, the CDR3 is TGTGCCAGCAGTTTAGGCCGGACGCAGAACTCCTACGAGCAGTACTTC. Protein: CASSLGRTQNSYEQYF.

The chain carries TRBV11-2 and TRBJ2-7; possibly TRBD1 or TRBD2 for D (5 bases each). The V gene's germline CDR1 is SGHAT and CDR2 FQNNGV. CDR3 length equals 15 residues. V was clipped by 4 bases and J by 3 bases, with 16 bases between them. The CDR3 spells CASSSSGTVVYEQYF. CDR3 nucleotide sequence: TGTGCCAGCAGCTCGTCAGGGACGGTCGTCTACGAGCAGTACTTC.

As for this clonotype: One end of the junction varies from germline; a read error may be responsible. The J gene is TRBJ2-3, the V gene TRBV6-5; D gene ambiguous. CDR1 MNHEY and CDR2 SVGAGI come from the germline V gene. This CDR3 contains 14 residues. CDR3 coding DNA: TGTGCCAGCAGTTACTTGGGAAGCACAGATACACAGTATTTT. It is translated as CASSYLGSTDTQYF.

This rearrangement joins TRBV2 to TRBJ2-7; possibly TRBD1 for D (5 bases). Trimming shortened V by 8 bases and J by 12 bases, and 14 bases separated the two germline ends. This CDR3 region has 10 residues. The germline V gene has CDR1 SNHLY and CDR2 FYNNEI. CDR3 residues: CASGSRATYF. Written as DNA, the CDR3 is TGTGCCAGCGGCAGCAGGGCTACGTACTTC.

The J gene is TRBJ2-7, the V gene TRBV18; D remains unclear. The CDR3 totals 14 residues. The ends were cut back, 3 bases at V and 0 bases at J, with 9 bases in the middle. Germline CDR1 KGHSH, CDR2 LQKENI. The CDR3 sequence is CASSPLVTSYEQYF. CDR3 coding DNA: TGTGCCAGCTCACCGCTAGTTACCTCCTACGAGCAGTACTTC.

The rearrangement links TRBV11-2 to TRBJ2-4; no definite D call. The J call could be wrong; TRBJ2-5 is a better fit for the DNA end. This CDR3 is 15 amino acids long. The germline V gene encodes CDR1 SGHAT and CDR2 FQNNGV. The CDR3 DNA sequence: TGTGCCAGCAGCTTAGGCGCAGGCCCTCAAGAGACCCAGTACTTC. Protein sequence: CASSLGAGPQETQYF.

This clonotype was counted only a few times. The chain links TRBV9 to TRBJ2-7, with TRBD2 as a possible D gene (5 bases). Germline assignment: CDR1 SGDLS and CDR2 YYNGEE. There are 16 residues in the CDR3. V lost 0 bases and J 4 bases, leaving 17 bases between the germline ends. The CDR3 loop is CASSVEPSLAPYEQYF. In DNA form, the CDR3 reads TGTGCCAGCAGCGTAGAGCCTAGCCTTGCACCTTACGAGCAGTACTTC.

In this sample, this clonotype turned up a few times. The rearrangement joins TRBV29-1 to TRBJ2-7; TRBD1 matches at 9 bases. J gave up 6 bases and V 5 bases, and 8 bases lay outside the gene matches. The germline V gene encodes CDR1 SQVTM and CDR2 ANQGSEA. CDR3 length: 13 residues. The CDR3 DNA reads TGCAGCGTTCATCCGGGACAGGGATCCGAGCAGTACTTC. Its protein product is CSVHPGQGSEQYF.

The V call is TRBV4-1, the J call TRBJ2-7; 9 bases map to TRBD2. The length of the CDR3 is 17 residues. From germline, CDR1 is MGHRA and CDR2 YSYEKL. The V and J ends lost 1 base and 4 bases, in that order; junction bases with no gene match: 11. CDR3 coding DNA: TGCGCCAGCAGCCAAGGGGGCTGGGTAGCGGGAGCTTACGAGCAGTACTTC. Its translation is CASSQGGWVAGAYEQYF.

This chain connects TRBV11-2 to TRBJ1-1; 7 positions agree with TRBD1. V was pared by 5 bases and J by 3 bases, with 9 bases of the junction left unmatched. Germline CDR1 and CDR2: SGHAT and FQNNGV. The CDR3 extends over 15 amino acids. The CDR3 here is CASSPTTGRDTEAFF. CDR3 sequence (DNA): TGTGCCAGCAGCCCGACGACAGGGCGGGACACTGAAGCTTTCTTT.

This sequence joins TRBV7-2 and TRBJ1-2; 7 nucleotides agree with TRBD1. The J segment lost 7 bases and the V segment lost 2 bases, leaving 13 bases of the junction unmatched. Germline-derived CDR1 and CDR2 are SGHTA and FQGNSA. The CDR3 contains 16 residues. Written as DNA, the CDR3 is TGTGCCAGCAGCTTACGTGGACAGGCAATGTATGGTGGCTACACCTTC. Amino acid sequence: CASSLRGQAMYGGYTF. The variable domain in full, with the rest retrieved from reference TRBV7-2 and TRBJ1-2, is GAGVSQSPSNKVTEKGKDVELRCDPISGHTALYWYRQSLGQGLEFLIYFQGNSAPDKSGLPSDRFSAERTGGSVSTLTIQRTQQEDSAVYLCASSLRGQAMYGGYTFGSGTRLTVV.

This clonotype was found a few times. V usage is TRBV5-1 and J usage is TRBJ2-7, with 8 nucleotides matching TRBD1. V lost 4 bases, J lost 3 bases, and 6 bases stayed unmatched. CDR1 and CDR2 (germline): SGHRS, YFSETQ. The length of the CDR3 is 14 residues. CDR3 loop: CASSGTGTGYEQYF. For the CDR3, the DNA is TGCGCCAGCAGCGGAACCGGGACAGGCTACGAGCAGTACTTC.

The V gene is TRBV10-1, the J gene TRBJ2-1; D call uncertain. Looked up from germline, CDR1 is WNHNN and CDR2 is SYGVQD (reference sequence). There are 12 residues in the CDR3. The ends were cut back, 2 bases at V and 7 bases at J, with 6 bases in the middle. The DNA of the CDR3 is TGCGCCAGCAGTGAGGGCTTGAATGAGCAGTTCTTC. It codes for CASSEGLNEQFF.

This chain joins TRBV20-1 and TRBJ1-1; weak D call: TRBD1 (6 bases). Trimming took 4 bases from V and 1 from J, leaving 10 bases between them. This CDR3 is 13 amino acids long. The germline CDR1 and CDR2 sequences are DFQATT and SNEGSKA (reference sequence). Here the CDR3 reads CSATKQGNTEAFF. For the CDR3, the DNA is TGCAGTGCTACAAAACAGGGGAACACTGAAGCTTTCTTT.

The J gene is TRBJ2-3, the V gene TRBV5-1; 12 positions agree with TRBD2. The V and J ends lost 6 bases and 5 bases, in that order; junction bases with no gene match: 25. Germline CDR1 is SGHRS and CDR2 is YFSETQ. The CDR3 has 21 residues. In nucleotides, the CDR3 is TGCGCCAGCAAATTCCCCCGACAAGGACTAGCGGGATTTAATCTAGAAGATACGCAGTATTTT. Protein sequence: CASKFPRQGLAGFNLEDTQYF.

This sequence joins TRBV7-9 and TRBJ2-7; 10 bases fit TRBD2. Per the germline V gene, CDR1 is SEHNR and CDR2 is FQNEAQ (reference sequence). The CDR3 sequence is 15 residues long. V lost 3 bases and J lost 4; bases outside the gene matches: 6. CDR3 protein: CASSFTTSGTYEQYF. The CDR3 coding sequence is TGTGCCAGCAGCTTTACAACTAGCGGGACGTACGAGCAGTACTTC.

The chain joins TRBV2 to TRBJ2-7, with 13 bases identical to TRBD2. The ends lost 6 bases at V and 1 base at J; junction bases unmatched: 3. Germline values: CDR1 SNHLY, CDR2 FYNNEI. The length of the CDR3 is 15 residues. For the CDR3, the DNA is TGTGCCAGCAGGCGGACTAGCGGGAGATCCTACGAGCAGTACTTC. It is translated as CASRRTSGRSYEQYF.